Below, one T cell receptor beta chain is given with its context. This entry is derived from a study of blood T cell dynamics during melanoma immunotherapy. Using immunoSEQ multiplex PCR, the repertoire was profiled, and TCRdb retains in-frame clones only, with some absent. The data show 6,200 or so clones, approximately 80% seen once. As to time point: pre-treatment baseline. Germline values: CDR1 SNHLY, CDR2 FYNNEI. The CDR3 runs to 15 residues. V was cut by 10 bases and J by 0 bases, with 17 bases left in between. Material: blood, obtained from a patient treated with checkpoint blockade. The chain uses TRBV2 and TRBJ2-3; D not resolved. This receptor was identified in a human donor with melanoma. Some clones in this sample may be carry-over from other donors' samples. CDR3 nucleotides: TGTGCCACCTCTGTCTTGAGCCCGAGCACAGATACGCAGTATTTT. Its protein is CATSVLSPSTDTQYF.